This note documents a single TCR beta chain sequence. The data stem from a study of cytomegalovirus exposure and HLA in healthy donors. The germline V gene has CDR1 SGHTA and CDR2 FQGTGA. J lost 4 bases, V lost 5 bases, and 3 bases had no gene match. This CDR3 has 14 amino acids. Both 60 Vbeta primers and 13 Jbeta primers went into the PCR. Some clones are missing from TCRdb's copy, which holds only in-frame ones; the method was immunoSEQ multiplex PCR. The data show 150,000 to 200,000 clones, approximately 80% seen once. This receptor was obtained from a male donor in good health and CMV-seronegative. The chain carries TRBV7-3 and TRBJ2-2, with TRBD2 matching 8 bases. The sample taken for sequencing was PBMCs. The CDR3 DNA follows: TGTGCCAGCAGCCCGGGGGGGCCCACCGGGGAGCTGTTTTTT. This encodes CASSPGGPTGELFF.